A selection of T cell receptor beta chains follows, all from one sample in a study of blood T cell repertoires in COVID-19. The method was immunoSEQ multiplex PCR; TCRdb's version includes in-frame clones alone and lacks a portion of them. Counted here are more than 350,000 clones, about 83% occurring once; the ten biggest clones make up roughly a tenth. The sample taken for sequencing was PBMCs or T cells enriched from blood (not recorded which). Every receptor here comes from a woman between 45 and 60 years old who had recovered from COVID-19. The CDR3 runs from the conserved cysteine through the conserved F or W. The D gene is left open where the match is weak. Clone size is shown for a subset of rows, as once, few, many or a class of expanded clone.

size	V	D	J	length	CDR3	DNA
-	TRBV7-3	-	TRBJ1-6	15	CASSLTGGDNSPLHF	TGTGCCAGCAGCTTAACGGGCGGGGACAATTCACCCCTCCACTTT
once	TRBV4-3	-	TRBJ1-3	18	CASSNDYRVVREGNTIYF	TGCGCCAGCAGCAACGATTACAGGGTAGTTCGTGAAGGAAACACCATATATTTT
few	TRBV7-8	TRBD1	TRBJ1-6	18	CASSPNPFLGTGYSPLHF	TGTGCCAGCAGCCCTAACCCCTTTCTCGGGACAGGTTATTCACCCCTCCACTTT
-	TRBV5-1	TRBD1	TRBJ2-7	14	CASSAGQGASEQYF	TGCGCCAGCAGCGCGGGACAGGGGGCAAGCGAGCAGTACTTC
-	TRBV30	-	TRBJ2-6	16	CAWSAEQGTGANVLTF	TGTGCCTGGAGTGCTGAACAGGGAACCGGGGCCAACGTCCTGACTTTC
-	TRBV28	TRBD1	TRBJ1-5	15	CASTRTGASNQPQHF	TGTGCCAGCACCCGGACAGGGGCTAGCAATCAGCCCCAGCATTTT
-	TRBV7-2	-	TRBJ2-1	15	CASIHLGSSYNEQFF	TGTGCCAGTATCCATTTGGGGAGCTCCTACAATGAGCAGTTCTTC
-	TRBV7-9	-	TRBJ1-4	14	CASSFRGITEKLFF	TGTGCCAGCAGCTTTCGAGGGATTACTGAAAAACTGTTTTTT
few	TRBV5-6	-	TRBJ2-5	14	CASTLGDRGGAQYF	TGTGCCAGCACCCTTGGTGACAGAGGGGGTGCCCAGTACTTC
-	TRBV7-9	TRBD1	TRBJ1-5	14	CASTRTGSNQPQHF	TGTGCCAGCACCCGGACAGGGAGCAATCAGCCCCAGCATTTT
-	TRBV7-6	-	TRBJ1-1	15	CASSLQGSGNTEAFF	TGTGCCAGCAGCTTGCAGGGTTCAGGAAACACTGAAGCTTTCTTT
once	TRBV19	-	TRBJ1-1	15	CASRGMGGLNTEAFF	TGTGCCAGTAGGGGAATGGGGGGGTTGAACACTGAAGCTTTCTTT
-	TRBV19	-	TRBJ1-1	13	CASSSQGTTEAFF	TGTGCCAGTAGTTCACAGGGTACGACTGAAGCTTTCTTT
-	TRBV4-2	-	TRBJ2-7	15	CASSQDFSASYEQYF	TGTGCCAGCAGCCAAGATTTTTCGGCTAGCTACGAGCAGTACTTC
-	TRBV6-2/TRBV6-3	-	TRBJ1-1	14	CASSIGQTNTEAFF	TGTGCCAGCAGTATTGGACAGACCAACACTGAAGCTTTCTTT
-	TRBV27	TRBD2	TRBJ2-1	18	CASSKVTPSGGGDNEQFF	TGTGCCAGCAGTAAAGTTACCCCAAGCGGGGGGGGAGATAATGAGCAGTTCTTC
-	TRBV19	-	TRBJ1-2	17	CASTPSGRVRANYGYTF	TGTGCCAGTACCCCTTCCGGCAGGGTCCGTGCTAACTATGGCTACACCTTC
few	TRBV7-2	TRBD1	TRBJ2-7	12	CASRTGSYEQYF	TGTGCCAGCCGGACAGGGTCCTACGAGCAGTACTTC
-	TRBV9	-	TRBJ2-1	14	CASSVVTVGNEQFF	TGTGCCAGCAGCGTAGTAACAGTGGGCAATGAGCAGTTCTTC
-	TRBV14	-	TRBJ1-2	14	CASSQGGGFWGYTF	TGTGCCAGCAGCCAAGGCGGGGGATTTTGGGGCTACACCTTC
-	TRBV9	-	TRBJ1-2	14	CASSATQTNYGYTF	TGTGCCAGCAGCGCGACACAGACTAACTATGGCTACACCTTC
-	TRBV6-5	TRBD1	TRBJ2-5	15	CASSLGTGRQETQYF	TGTGCCAGCAGCTTAGGGACAGGGAGACAAGAGACCCAGTACTTC
-	TRBV4-3	-	TRBJ1-2	15	CASSQEALLNYGYTF	TGCGCCAGCAGCCAAGAGGCTTTGCTCAACTATGGCTACACCTTC
-	TRBV7-9	-	TRBJ2-1	15	CASSATGGAYNEQFF	TGTGCCAGCAGCGCCACGGGCGGGGCGTACAATGAGCAGTTCTTC
-	TRBV6-5	-	TRBJ1-6	15	CASSPRTAPNSPLHF	TGTGCCAGCAGTCCTCGGACAGCACCAAATTCACCCCTCCACTTT
-	TRBV6-5	-	TRBJ1-3	15	CASSYSTSFGNTIYF	TGTGCCAGCAGTTACTCAACATCGTTTGGAAACACCATATATTTT
once	TRBV21-1	-	TRBJ2-3	17	CASSKEASGGNTDTQYF	TGTGCCAGCAGCAAAGAGGCCAGCGGGGGAAACACAGATACGCAGTATTTT
-	TRBV3-1/TRBV3-2	-	TRBJ2-5	16	CASSQVVTGSQETQYF	TGTGCCAGCAGCCAAGTTGTGACAGGCAGCCAAGAGACCCAGTACTTC
-	TRBV12-5	TRBD1	TRBJ1-5	16	CASGLAGTGGEQPQHF	TGTGCTAGTGGTTTGGCCGGGACAGGGGGCGAGCAGCCCCAGCATTTT
-	TRBV24-1	TRBD2	TRBJ2-1	15	CATSDTGGAYNEQFF	TGTGCCACCAGTGATACCGGGGGGGCCTACAATGAGCAGTTCTTC
-	TRBV7-2	-	TRBJ2-2	15	CASSYRQGGTGELFF	TGTGCCAGCAGCTACAGACAGGGAGGAACCGGGGAGCTGTTTTTT
-	TRBV14	TRBD1	TRBJ1-3	18	CASSQDGDRGTSGNTIYF	TGTGCCAGCAGCCAAGATGGGGACAGGGGGACGTCTGGAAACACCATATATTTT
-	TRBV6-6	-	TRBJ2-3	16	CASSLATSRRTDTQYF	TGTGCCAGCAGCCTCGCCACTAGTAGGCGAACAGATACGCAGTATTTT
few	TRBV15	-	TRBJ1-1	14	CATSRDMKVAEAFF	TGTGCCACCAGCAGAGATATGAAAGTAGCTGAAGCTTTCTTT
-	TRBV12-3/TRBV12-4	-	TRBJ1-1	13	CASSFRLNTEAFF	TGTGCCAGCAGTTTCAGATTGAACACTGAAGCTTTCTTT
-	TRBV12-3/TRBV12-4	TRBD1	TRBJ1-6	13	CASSRDRDSPLHF	TGTGCCAGCAGTAGGGACAGGGACTCACCCCTCCACTTT
-	TRBV2	-	TRBJ2-7	14	CASLRRSGGYEQYF	TGTGCCAGCCTCCGGAGGTCCGGAGGCTACGAGCAGTACTTC
-	TRBV4-1	TRBD1	TRBJ1-4	17	CASSQGIVRDRREKLFF	TGCGCCAGCAGCCAAGGGATTGTCCGGGACAGGCGTGAAAAACTGTTTTTT
-	TRBV2	-	TRBJ1-2	15	CASSEQGNLQYGYTF	TGTGCCAGCAGTGAACAGGGAAACTTGCAATATGGCTACACCTTC
-	TRBV29-1	-	TRBJ2-7	12	CSVTTGNYEQYF	TGCAGCGTTACTACAGGTAACTACGAGCAGTACTTC
once	TRBV7-2	-	TRBJ1-5	14	CASSLVGVSEPQHF	TGTGCCAGCAGCTTAGTCGGGGTAAGCGAGCCCCAGCATTTT
-	TRBV18	-	TRBJ1-2	13	CASSPGREGGYTF	TGTGCCAGCTCACCCGGCAGGGAAGGCGGCTACACCTTC